This T cell receptor (beta chain) was profiled in a study of metastatic and nonmetastatic thyroid tumors. Study-wide context: Peripheral blood and tumor or nodule samples from malignant and benign thyroid patients were compared. General study points: Malignant thyroid tumors reportedly had TCR beta diversity that was significantly higher than in benign nodules, in blood and tumor.

As to this clone: The target antigen is unknown.

No treatment of any kind had been given to any patient before thyroid surgery. TCRdb re-called the PCR reads with MiXCR. The sample lists 25,000 to 30,000 clones; around 25% were seen once. The clonotype was recovered from a female donor with papillary thyroid cancer or a benign thyroid nodule (not recorded which). Some clones in this sample may be carry-over from other donors' samples. Sample: blood.

The CDR3 DNA reads as TGTGCCAGTAGTATGCTGTTCTCTTCCTACGAGCAGTACTTC. It translates to CASSMLFSSYEQYF. This rearrangement joins TRBV19 to TRBJ2-7; D is unresolved. Germline V gives CDR1 LNHDA, CDR2 SQIVND (reference sequence). The V gene lost 3 bases and the J gene lost 1 base, with 10 bases spanning the gap. The CDR3 consists of 14 residues.